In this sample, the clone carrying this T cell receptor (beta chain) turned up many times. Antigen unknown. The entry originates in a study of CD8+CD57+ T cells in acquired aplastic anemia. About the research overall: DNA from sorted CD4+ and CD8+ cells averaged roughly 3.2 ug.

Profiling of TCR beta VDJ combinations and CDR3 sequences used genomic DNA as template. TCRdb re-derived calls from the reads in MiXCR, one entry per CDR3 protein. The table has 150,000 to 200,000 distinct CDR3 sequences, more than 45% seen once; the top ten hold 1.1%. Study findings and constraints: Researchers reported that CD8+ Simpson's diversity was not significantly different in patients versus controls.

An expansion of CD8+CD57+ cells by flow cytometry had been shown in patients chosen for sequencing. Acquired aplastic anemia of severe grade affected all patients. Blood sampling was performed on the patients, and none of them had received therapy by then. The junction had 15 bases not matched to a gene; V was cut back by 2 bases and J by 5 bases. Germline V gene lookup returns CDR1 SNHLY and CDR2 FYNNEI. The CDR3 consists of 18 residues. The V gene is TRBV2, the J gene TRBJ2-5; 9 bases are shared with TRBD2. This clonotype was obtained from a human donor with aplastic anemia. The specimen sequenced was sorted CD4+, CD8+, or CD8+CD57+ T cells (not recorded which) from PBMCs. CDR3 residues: CASSEILASGDLWETQYF. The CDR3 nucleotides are TGTGCCAGCAGTGAAATTTTGGCTAGCGGGGATCTATGGGAGACCCAGTACTTC.